The 16 T cell receptor beta chains listed next were all sequenced from one sample in a study of blood T cell repertoires in COVID-19. TCRdb keeps only in-frame clones here, not all; method: immunoSEQ multiplex PCR. The sample lists about 250,000 clones; 83% were seen once. The sequenced sample consisted of peripheral blood. These receptors were taken from a human donor in a cohort sampled during active COVID-19.

The rearrangement joins TRBV5-1 to TRBJ1-1; a weak D match, TRBD1 (6 bases). Deletions cut 7 bases from V and 5 bases from J, with 18 bases between. Germline V CDR1 and CDR2: SGHRS, YFSETQ. The CDR3 sequence is 14 residues long. The CDR3 region is CASYRDIIGTEAFF. The CDR3 region has the DNA TGCGCCAGCTACCGGGACATAATTGGAACTGAAGCTTTCTTT.

This chain uses TRBV4-1 with TRBJ2-7, with 7 bases matching TRBD2. V shed 0 bases, J shed 3 bases, and the junction held 11 bases outside the gene matches. CDR1 is MGHRA and CDR2 is YSYEKL in the germline V gene. The CDR3 loop spans 17 amino acids. CDR3 protein: CASSQDKSGTTIYEQYF. CDR3 in DNA: TGCGCCAGCAGCCAAGACAAATCCGGGACTACCATCTACGAGCAGTACTTC.

The chain joins TRBV19 to TRBJ1-5, with D uncertain. The length of the CDR3 is 14 residues. Per the germline V gene, CDR1 is LNHDA and CDR2 is SQIVND (reference sequence). V lost 4 bases to trimming and J lost 1 base, with 8 bases between them. The CDR3 nucleotides are TGTGCCAGTAGTAGAAGCAACAGCAATCAGCCCCAGCATTTT. Protein sequence: CASSRSNSNQPQHF.

This clone was detected only once. V gene TRBV9 combines with J gene TRBJ2-7; tentatively, D is TRBD1 (6 bases). Trimming stripped 0 bases from V and 3 bases from J, with 10 bases between. The germline CDR1 and CDR2 sequences are SGDLS and YYNGEE. CDR3 length equals 14 residues. The CDR3 region has the DNA TGTGCCAGCAGCGTAGGGACAGAAGTCTACGAGCAGTACTTC. It yields the protein CASSVGTEVYEQYF.

This clone was counted between two and nine times. The sample has other DNA sequences that encode this CDR3 too. This chain uses TRBV7-3 with TRBJ2-5; D might be TRBD2 (7 bases). CDR3 length equals 15 residues. Germline CDR1 SGHTA, CDR2 FQGTGA. The ends were cut back, 1 base at V and 4 bases at J, with 13 bases in the middle. DNA of the CDR3: TGTGCCAGCAGCTTAAGCCACAGGGAGGGAGAGACCCAGTACTTC. Translation gives CASSLSHREGETQYF.

This clone was counted a single time. The J gene is TRBJ1-1, the V gene TRBV12-3 or TRBV12-4, with 7 positions matching TRBD1. J was trimmed by 7 bases and V by 6 bases; bases with no gene match: 8. The CDR3 is made up of 13 amino acids. CDR3 region: CASRPQGIDEAFF. CDR3 nucleotide sequence: TGTGCCAGCAGACCACAGGGGATTGATGAAGCTTTCTTT.

The chain is built from TRBV27 and TRBJ2-2; D ambiguous. Germline CDR1 MNHEY, CDR2 SMNVEV (reference sequence). Trimming stripped 2 bases from V and 6 bases from J, with 7 bases between. The CDR3 runs to 13 residues. CDR3 coding DNA: TGTGCCAGCAGTTTAAATGGCCCCGGGGAGCTGTTTTTT. Translation: CASSLNGPGELFF.

The chain couples TRBV30 to TRBJ1-1; D is perhaps TRBD1 (5 bases). V was pared by 3 bases and J by 5 bases, with 19 bases between. This CDR3 has 15 amino acids. Germline V gene data show CDR1 as GTSNPN and CDR2 as SVGIG (reference sequence). CDR3 coding DNA: TGTGCCTGGAGAAAAATGGGGGGAACGGTTACTGAAGCTTTCTTT. Translated: CAWRKMGGTVTEAFF.

This clone has just one count. V gene TRBV7-9 combines with J gene TRBJ2-3; D perhaps matches TRBD2 (6 bases). Germline CDR1 is SEHNR and CDR2 is FQNEAQ (reference sequence). Trimming removed 1 base from V and 2 bases from J, with 19 bases in between. This CDR3 has 18 residues. Written as DNA, the CDR3 is TGTGCCAGCAGCTTAGGATCCGGATCCGGGGGATACACAGATACGCAGTATTTT. Its translation: CASSLGSGSGGYTDTQYF.

The V call is TRBV5-4, the J call TRBJ1-2; D remains ambiguous. Trimming pared 4 bases from V and 8 bases from J, leaving 15 bases between. This CDR3 contains 13 residues. Germline CDR1 reads SGHNT; CDR2 reads YYREEE (reference sequence). DNA of the CDR3: TGTGCCAGCAGCCGAACCCCCCCGGGGGGCTACACCTTC. Protein: CASSRTPPGGYTF.

The J gene is TRBJ1-2, the V gene TRBV27; tentative D call: TRBD1 (5 bases). Germline values: CDR1 MNHEY, CDR2 SMNVEV (reference sequence). The CDR3 totals 13 residues. V was clipped by 3 bases and J by 8 bases, with 13 bases between them. The CDR3 bases are TGTGCCAGCAGTTTGAGCAGGGTGAACGGCTACACCTTC. Residues: CASSLSRVNGYTF.

This chain links TRBV7-9 with TRBJ1-2, with unresolved D. This CDR3 has 15 residues. CDR1 and CDR2 (germline): SEHNR, FQNEAQ (reference sequence). The ends were cut back, 3 bases at V and 6 bases at J, with 17 bases in the middle. This CDR3 is CASSFPARRWDGYTF. The CDR3 DNA follows: TGTGCCAGCAGCTTCCCCGCGAGGCGTTGGGATGGCTACACCTTC.

The chain joins TRBV3-1 (or the pseudogene TRBV3-2) to TRBJ2-2; D is ambiguous. The CDR3 is 13 residues long. Germline V gives CDR1 LGHDT, CDR2 YNNKEL (reference sequence). V was cut by 4 bases and J by 5 bases, with 8 bases left in between. In DNA form, the CDR3 reads TGTGCCAGCAGCCGAGATCTGACCGGGGAGCTGTTTTTT. The encoded protein is CASSRDLTGELFF.

This chain joins TRBV12-5 and TRBJ2-3; a weak D match, TRBD2 (6 bases). The CDR3 consists of 17 residues. Germline CDR1 LGHNT, CDR2 FRNRAP. The V gene lost 3 bases and the J gene lost 0 bases, with 16 bases spanning the gap. DNA for the CDR3: TGTGCTAGTGGTTTAGGCCGGGACTCATTTAGCACAGATACGCAGTATTTT. It is translated as CASGLGRDSFSTDTQYF.

The chain joins TRBV7-6 to TRBJ2-7; possible D gene TRBD2, 6 bases. The CDR3 covers 15 residues. V gave up 2 bases and J gave up 3 bases, with 14 bases separating them. Germline values: CDR1 SGHVS, CDR2 FNYEAQ. As DNA, the CDR3 is TGTGCCAGCAGCTTAATGGAGGGTAGCAACTACGAGCAGTACTTC. Translating gives CASSLMEGSNYEQYF.

CDR3 DNA sequence: TGTGCCAGCAGCTGGAGGCCAGGAGACGCCTATGGCTACACCTTC. It translates to CASSWRPGDAYGYTF. V and J are TRBV5-5 and TRBJ1-2, with no clear D. The ends were cut back, 3 bases at V and 4 bases at J, with 16 bases in the middle. CDR3 length: 15 residues. CDR1 and CDR2 (germline): SGHKS, YYEKEE (reference sequence).